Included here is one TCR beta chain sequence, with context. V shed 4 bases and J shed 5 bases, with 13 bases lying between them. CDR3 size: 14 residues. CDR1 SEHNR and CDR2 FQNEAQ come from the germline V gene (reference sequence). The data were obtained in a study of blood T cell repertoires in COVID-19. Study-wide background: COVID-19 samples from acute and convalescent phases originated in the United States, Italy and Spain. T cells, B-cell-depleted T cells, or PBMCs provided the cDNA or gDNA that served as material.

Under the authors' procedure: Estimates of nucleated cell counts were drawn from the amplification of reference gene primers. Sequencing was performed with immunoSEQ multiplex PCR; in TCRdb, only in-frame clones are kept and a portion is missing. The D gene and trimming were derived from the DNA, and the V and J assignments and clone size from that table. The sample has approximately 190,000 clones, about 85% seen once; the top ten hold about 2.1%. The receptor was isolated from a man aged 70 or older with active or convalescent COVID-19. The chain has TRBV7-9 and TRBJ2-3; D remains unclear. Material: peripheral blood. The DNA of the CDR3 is TGTGCCAGCAGCTACGTTCCCCCACAAGATACGCAGTATTTT. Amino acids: CASSYVPPQDTQYF.